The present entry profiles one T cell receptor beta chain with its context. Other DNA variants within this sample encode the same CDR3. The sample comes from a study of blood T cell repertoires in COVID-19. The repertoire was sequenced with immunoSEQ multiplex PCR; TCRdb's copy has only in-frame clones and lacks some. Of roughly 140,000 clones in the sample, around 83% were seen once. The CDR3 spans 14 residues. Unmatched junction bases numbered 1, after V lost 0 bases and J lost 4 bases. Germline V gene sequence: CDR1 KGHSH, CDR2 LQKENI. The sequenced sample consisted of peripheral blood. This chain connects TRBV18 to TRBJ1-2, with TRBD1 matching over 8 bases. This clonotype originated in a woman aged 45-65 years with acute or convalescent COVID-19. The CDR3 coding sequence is TGTGCCAGCTCACCACCGGGACAGGCCTATGGCTACACCTTC. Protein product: CASSPPGQAYGYTF.